The 4 T cell receptor beta chains reported below all come from one sample, sequenced in a study of cytomegalovirus exposure and HLA in healthy donors. The PCR employed 60 Vbeta primers together with 13 Jbeta primers. The protocol was immunoSEQ multiplex PCR, while the TCRdb copy is restricted to in-frame clones and leaves out a portion. The sample lists 120,000 or so clones, 75% to 85% occurring once. Sequencing was done on a sample of PBMCs. The source is a woman aged 50 to 60 in good health and CMV-seropositive.

The V gene is TRBV4-3, the J gene TRBJ1-1, with 7 nucleotides matching TRBD1. The CDR3 extends over 15 amino acids. Per the germline V gene, CDR1 is LGHNA and CDR2 is YSLEER. V shed 2 bases and J 2 bases; nucleotides not matched to a gene: 5. CDR3 DNA: TGCGCCAGCAGCCAAATAGGGGGCACAAACACTGAAGCTTTCTTT. Translating gives CASSQIGGTNTEAFF.

This chain connects TRBV10-3 to TRBJ2-2, with TRBD2 identical over 10 bases. V lost 10 bases to trimming and J lost 6 bases; unmatched junction nucleotides: 8. This CDR3 has 14 residues. Germline CDR1 is ENHRY and CDR2 is SYGVKD. The CDR3 DNA sequence: TGTGCCACGGAGCGGGGGGGCCGTGCCGGGGAGCTGTTTTTT. Amino acids: CATERGGRAGELFF.

The rearrangement links TRBV14 to TRBJ2-5; 8 nucleotides align to TRBD1. V lost 0 bases, J lost 6 bases, and 6 bases stayed unmatched. Germline lookup yields CDR1 SGHDN and CDR2 FVKESK. The CDR3 is made up of 15 amino acids. The DNA for the CDR3 is TGTGCCAGCAGCCAAGACGTGACAGGGGAGAAGACCCAGTACTTC. It translates to CASSQDVTGEKTQYF. Supplemented by reference TRBV14 and TRBJ2-5, the full variable domain reads EAGVTQFPSHSVIEKGQTVTLRCDPISGHDNLYWYRRVMGKEIKFLLHFVKESKQDESGMPNNRFLAERTGGTYSTLKVQPAELEDSGVYFCASSQDVTGEKTQYFGPGTRLLVL.

This clone was observed a single time. V gene TRBV18 combines with J gene TRBJ2-3; 8 positions match TRBD2. CDR3 size: 15 residues. Germline V gene lookup returns CDR1 KGHSH and CDR2 LQKENI. J lost 7 bases, V lost 0 bases, and 6 bases had no gene match. CDR3 nucleotide sequence: TGTGCCAGCTCACCACCGGTAGCGGGGAGTAATACGCAGTATTTT. Protein sequence: CASSPPVAGSNTQYF.